This T cell receptor (beta chain) was observed in a study of CD8 T cells in ankylosing spondylitis. Each CDR3 protein is one row after TCRdb ran MiXCR on the 5' RACE reads. The sample holds 250,000 to 350,000 distinct CDR3 sequences, roughly 20% seen once. The CDR3 is 14 residues long. V lost 2 bases, J lost 5 bases, and 13 bases lay in between. The germline V gene encodes CDR1 SGHRS and CDR2 YFSETQ. This TCR derives from a male donor with ankylosing spondylitis or in good health (not recorded which). The source material was blood, either unsorted or a sorted T cell fraction (not recorded which). This chain links TRBV5-1 with TRBJ2-5; D is ambiguous. CDR3 DNA: TGCGCCAGCAGCTTTTCGGCTTCTGGGGAGACCCAGTACTTC. Its protein product is CASSFSASGETQYF.